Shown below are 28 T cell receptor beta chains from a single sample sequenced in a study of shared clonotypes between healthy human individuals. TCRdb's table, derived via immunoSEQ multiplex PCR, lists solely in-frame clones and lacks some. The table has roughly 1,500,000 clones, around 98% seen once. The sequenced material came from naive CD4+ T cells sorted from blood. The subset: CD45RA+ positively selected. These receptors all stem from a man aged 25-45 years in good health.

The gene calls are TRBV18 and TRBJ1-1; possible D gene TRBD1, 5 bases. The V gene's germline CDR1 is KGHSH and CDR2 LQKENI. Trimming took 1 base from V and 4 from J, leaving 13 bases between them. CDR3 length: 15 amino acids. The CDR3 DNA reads TGTGCCAGCTCACCACTTCACGGGGGAGGCACTGAAGCTTTCTTT. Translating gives CASSPLHGGGTEAFF. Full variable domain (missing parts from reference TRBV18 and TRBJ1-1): NAGVMQNPRHLVRRRGQEARLRCSPMKGHSHVYWYRQLPEEGLKFMVYLQKENIIDESGMPKERFSAEFPKEGPSILRIQQVVRGDSAAYFCASSPLHGGGTEAFFGQGTRLTVV.

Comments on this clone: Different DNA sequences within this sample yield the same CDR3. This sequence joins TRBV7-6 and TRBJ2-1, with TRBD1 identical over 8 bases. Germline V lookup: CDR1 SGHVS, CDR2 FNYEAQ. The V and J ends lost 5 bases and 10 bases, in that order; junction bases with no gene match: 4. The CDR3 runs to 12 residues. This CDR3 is CASSLRDREQFF. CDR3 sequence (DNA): TGTGCCAGCAGCCTCCGGGACAGGGAGCAGTTCTTC.

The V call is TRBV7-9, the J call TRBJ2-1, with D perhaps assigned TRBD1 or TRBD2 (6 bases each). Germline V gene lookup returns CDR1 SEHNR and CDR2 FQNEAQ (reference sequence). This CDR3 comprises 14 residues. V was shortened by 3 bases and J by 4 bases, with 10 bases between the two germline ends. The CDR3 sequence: CASSLGGPYNEQFF. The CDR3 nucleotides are TGTGCCAGCAGCTTGGGGGGCCCATACAATGAGCAGTTCTTC.

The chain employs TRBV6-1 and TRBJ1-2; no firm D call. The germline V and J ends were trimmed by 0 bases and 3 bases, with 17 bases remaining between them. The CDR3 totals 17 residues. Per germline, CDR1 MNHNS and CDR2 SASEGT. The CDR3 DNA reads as TGTGCCAGCAGTGAAGCGCTTCAGGTCAGGTGGTACTATGGCTACACCTTC. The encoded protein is CASSEALQVRWYYGYTF.

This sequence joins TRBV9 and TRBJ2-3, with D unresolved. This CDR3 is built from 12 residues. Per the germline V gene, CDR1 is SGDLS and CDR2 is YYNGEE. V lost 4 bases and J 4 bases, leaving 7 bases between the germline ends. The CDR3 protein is CASSTPSDTQYF. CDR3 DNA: TGTGCCAGCAGCACCCCTTCAGATACGCAGTATTTT.

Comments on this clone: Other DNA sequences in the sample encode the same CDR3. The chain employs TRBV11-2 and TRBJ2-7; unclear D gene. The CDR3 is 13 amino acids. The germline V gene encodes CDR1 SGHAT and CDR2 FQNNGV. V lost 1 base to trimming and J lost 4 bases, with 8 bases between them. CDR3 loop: CASSLGADYEQYF. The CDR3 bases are TGTGCCAGCAGCTTAGGGGCAGATTACGAGCAGTACTTC.

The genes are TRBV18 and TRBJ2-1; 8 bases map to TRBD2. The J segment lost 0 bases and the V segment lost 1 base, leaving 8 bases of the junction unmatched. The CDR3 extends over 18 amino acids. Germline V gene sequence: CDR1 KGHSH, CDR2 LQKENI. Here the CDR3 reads CASSPLAGRPSSYNEQFF. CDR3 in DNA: TGTGCCAGCTCACCACTAGCGGGACGACCCAGCTCCTACAATGAGCAGTTCTTC.

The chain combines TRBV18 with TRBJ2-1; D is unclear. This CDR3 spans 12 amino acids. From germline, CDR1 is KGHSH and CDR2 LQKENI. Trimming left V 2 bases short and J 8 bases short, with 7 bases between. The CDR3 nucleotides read TGTGCCAGCTCACCAAACCGGGATGAGCAGTTCTTC. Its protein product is CASSPNRDEQFF.

CDR3: CASSPTSLAGEPNEQFF. The CDR3, as DNA: TGCGCCAGCAGCCCCACCTCACTAGCGGGAGAACCCAATGAGCAGTTCTTC. This chain connects TRBV4-3 to TRBJ2-1; 11 bases are shared with TRBD2. CDR3 length: 17 amino acids. The germline V gene encodes CDR1 LGHNA and CDR2 YSLEER. V lost 4 bases and J lost 6; bases outside the gene matches: 11.

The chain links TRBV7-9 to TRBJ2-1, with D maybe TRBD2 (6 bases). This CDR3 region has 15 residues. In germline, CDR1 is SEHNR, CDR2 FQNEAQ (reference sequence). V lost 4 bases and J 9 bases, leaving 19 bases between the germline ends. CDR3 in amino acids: CASSSPSVRRGEQFF. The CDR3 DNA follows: TGTGCCAGCAGCTCCCCTAGCGTCAGAAGGGGTGAGCAGTTCTTC.

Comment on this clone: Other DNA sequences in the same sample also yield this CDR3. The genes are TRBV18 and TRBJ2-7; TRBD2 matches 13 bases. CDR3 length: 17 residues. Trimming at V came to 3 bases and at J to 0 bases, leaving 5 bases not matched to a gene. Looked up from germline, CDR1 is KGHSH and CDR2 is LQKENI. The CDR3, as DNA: TGTGCCAGCTCACCGGGGACTAGCGGGATTTACTCCTACGAGCAGTACTTC. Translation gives CASSPGTSGIYSYEQYF.

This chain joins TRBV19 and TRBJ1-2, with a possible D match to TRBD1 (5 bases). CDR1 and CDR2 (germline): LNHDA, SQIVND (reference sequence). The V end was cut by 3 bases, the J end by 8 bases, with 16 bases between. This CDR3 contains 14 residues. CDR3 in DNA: TGTGCCAGTAGTATCTGGGGCAGCTCGGGAGGCTACACCTTC. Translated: CASSIWGSSGGYTF.

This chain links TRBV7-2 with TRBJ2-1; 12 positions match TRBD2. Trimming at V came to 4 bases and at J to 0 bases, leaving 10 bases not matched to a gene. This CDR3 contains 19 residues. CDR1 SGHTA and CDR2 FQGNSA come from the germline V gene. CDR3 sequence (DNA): TGTGCCAGCAGCTCCCGGGGACTAGCGGGCTGGAGCTCCTACAATGAGCAGTTCTTC. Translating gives CASSSRGLAGWSSYNEQFF.

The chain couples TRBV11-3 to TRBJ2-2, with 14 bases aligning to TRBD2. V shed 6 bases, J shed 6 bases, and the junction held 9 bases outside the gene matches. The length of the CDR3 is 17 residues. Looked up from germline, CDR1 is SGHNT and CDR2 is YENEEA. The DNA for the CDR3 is TGTGCCAGCAGGCGACTAGCGGGAGGGCCTGGGCCCGGGGAGCTGTTTTTT. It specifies CASRRLAGGPGPGELFF.

The CDR3 sequence is CASSLRRGSSGNTIYF. The CDR3 DNA reads as TGTGCCAGCAGCTTAAGGAGGGGAAGCTCTGGAAACACCATATATTTT. The chain recombines TRBV11-2 with TRBJ1-3, with D perhaps TRBD1 (5 bases). The germline V gene has CDR1 SGHAT and CDR2 FQNNGV. The CDR3 loop spans 16 amino acids. Trimming pared 2 bases from V and 0 bases from J, leaving 11 bases between.

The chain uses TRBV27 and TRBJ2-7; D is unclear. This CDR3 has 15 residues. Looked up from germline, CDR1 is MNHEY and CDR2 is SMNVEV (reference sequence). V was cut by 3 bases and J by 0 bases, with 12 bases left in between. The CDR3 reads CASSFQSQSSYEQYF. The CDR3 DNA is TGTGCCAGCAGTTTTCAAAGCCAGAGCTCCTACGAGCAGTACTTC.

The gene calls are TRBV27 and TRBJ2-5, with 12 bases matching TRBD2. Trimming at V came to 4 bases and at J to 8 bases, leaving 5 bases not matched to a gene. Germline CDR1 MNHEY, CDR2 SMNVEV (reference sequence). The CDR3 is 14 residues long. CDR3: CASSYSGLAGTQYF. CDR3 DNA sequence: TGTGCCAGCAGTTACTCCGGACTAGCGGGAACCCAGTACTTC.

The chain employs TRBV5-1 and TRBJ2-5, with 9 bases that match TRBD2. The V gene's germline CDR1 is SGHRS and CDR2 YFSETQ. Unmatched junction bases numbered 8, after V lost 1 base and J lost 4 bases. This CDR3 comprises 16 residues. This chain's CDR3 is CASSLLAGGQGETQYF. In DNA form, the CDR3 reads TGCGCCAGCAGCTTGCTGGCGGGAGGGCAAGGAGAGACCCAGTACTTC.

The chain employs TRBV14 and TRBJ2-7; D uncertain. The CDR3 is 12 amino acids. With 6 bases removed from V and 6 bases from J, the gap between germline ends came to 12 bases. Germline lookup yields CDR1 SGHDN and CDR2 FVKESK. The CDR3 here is CASSGLGSEQYF. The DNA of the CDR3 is TGTGCCAGCAGTGGGTTGGGATCCGAGCAGTACTTC.

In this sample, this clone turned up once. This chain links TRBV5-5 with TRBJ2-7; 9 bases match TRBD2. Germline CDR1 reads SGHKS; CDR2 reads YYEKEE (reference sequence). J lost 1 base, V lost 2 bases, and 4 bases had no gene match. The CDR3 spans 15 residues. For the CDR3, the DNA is TGTGCCAGCAGCTTACTAGCGGGCTTGTCCTACGAGCAGTACTTC. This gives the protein CASSLLAGLSYEQYF.

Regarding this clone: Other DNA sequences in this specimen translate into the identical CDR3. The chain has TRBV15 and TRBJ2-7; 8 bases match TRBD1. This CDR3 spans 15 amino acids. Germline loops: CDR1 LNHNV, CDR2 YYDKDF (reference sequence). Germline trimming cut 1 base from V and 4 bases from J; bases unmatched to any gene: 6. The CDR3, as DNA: TGTGCCACCAGCAGAGCTCCAGGGGGCTCATACGAGCAGTACTTC. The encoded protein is CATSRAPGGSYEQYF.

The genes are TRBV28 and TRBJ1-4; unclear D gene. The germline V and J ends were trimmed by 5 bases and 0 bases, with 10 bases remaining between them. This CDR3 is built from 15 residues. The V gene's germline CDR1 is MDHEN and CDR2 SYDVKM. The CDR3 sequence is CASSPLQTTNEKLFF. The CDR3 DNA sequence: TGTGCCAGCAGTCCCCTCCAGACAACTAATGAAAAACTGTTTTTT.

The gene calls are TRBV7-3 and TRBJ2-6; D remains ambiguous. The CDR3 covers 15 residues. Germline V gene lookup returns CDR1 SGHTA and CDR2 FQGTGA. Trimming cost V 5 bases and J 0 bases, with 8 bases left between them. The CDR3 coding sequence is TGTGCCAGCAGCCCTGGCGGCTCTGGGGCCAACGTCCTGACTTTC. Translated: CASSPGGSGANVLTF.

In nucleotides, the CDR3 is TGTGCCAGCTCACCTGGACGGGAACCGAACTATGGCTACACCTTC. It yields the protein CASSPGREPNYGYTF. This chain uses TRBV18 with TRBJ1-2, with D uncertain. V lost 3 bases, J lost 2 bases, and 13 bases lay in between. The CDR3 is 15 amino acids. Germline CDR1 is KGHSH and CDR2 is LQKENI.

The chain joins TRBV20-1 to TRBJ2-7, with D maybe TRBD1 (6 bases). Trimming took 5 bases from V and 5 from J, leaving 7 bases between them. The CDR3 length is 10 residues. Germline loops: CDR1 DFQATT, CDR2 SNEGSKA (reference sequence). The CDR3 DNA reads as TGCAGTGCTCAGGGGAACGAGCAGTACTTC. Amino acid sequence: CSAQGNEQYF.

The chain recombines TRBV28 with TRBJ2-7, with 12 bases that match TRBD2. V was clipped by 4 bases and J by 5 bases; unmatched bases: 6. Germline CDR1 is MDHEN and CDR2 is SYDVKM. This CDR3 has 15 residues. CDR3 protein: CASSSSGRAFNEQYF. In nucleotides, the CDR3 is TGTGCCAGCAGTTCTAGCGGGAGGGCCTTCAACGAGCAGTACTTC.

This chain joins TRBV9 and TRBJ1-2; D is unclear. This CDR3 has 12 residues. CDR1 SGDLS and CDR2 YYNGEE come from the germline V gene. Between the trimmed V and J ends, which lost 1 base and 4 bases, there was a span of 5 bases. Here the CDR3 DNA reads TGTGCCAGCAGCGTAACCTCCTATGGCTACACCTTC. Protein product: CASSVTSYGYTF.

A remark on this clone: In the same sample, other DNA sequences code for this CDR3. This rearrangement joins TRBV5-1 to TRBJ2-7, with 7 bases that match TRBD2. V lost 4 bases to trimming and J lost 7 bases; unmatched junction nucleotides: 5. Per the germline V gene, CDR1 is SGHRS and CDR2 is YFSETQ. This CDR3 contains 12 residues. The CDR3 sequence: CASSLPGGEQYF. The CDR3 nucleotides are TGCGCCAGCAGCCTGCCCGGGGGGGAGCAGTACTTC.